The 13 T cell receptor beta chains reported below all come from one sample, sequenced in a study of blood T cell repertoires in COVID-19. The repertoire was sequenced with immunoSEQ multiplex PCR; TCRdb's copy has only in-frame clones and lacks some. The sample has approximately 250,000 clones, roughly 86% seen once; the top ten hold roughly 8%. Sample: peripheral blood. Receptors originate from a man aged 35 to 55 with active or convalescent COVID-19.

The gene calls are TRBV3-1 (or the pseudogene TRBV3-2) and TRBJ1-6; TRBD1 aligns across 9 bases. V was clipped by 4 bases and J by 7 bases; unmatched bases: 5. The CDR3 is 15 residues long. CDR1 and CDR2 (germline): LGHDT, YNNKEL (reference sequence). Here the CDR3 DNA reads TGTGCCAGCAGCCCACAGGGGGCGGGCAATTCACCCCTCCACTTT. Protein: CASSPQGAGNSPLHF.

DNA of the CDR3: TGTGCCAGCAGTGCCCTCTTAAAGGGACAGCGCACAGATACGCAGTATTTT. It yields the protein CASSALLKGQRTDTQYF. The chain is built from TRBV6-1 and TRBJ2-3; the match to TRBD1 covers 7 bases. The CDR3 is 17 residues long. J gave up 1 base and V 4 bases, and 11 bases lay outside the gene matches. Germline V gene data show CDR1 as MNHNS and CDR2 as SASEGT.

The chain couples TRBV9 to TRBJ2-3; the match to TRBD2 covers 12 bases. The CDR3 consists of 15 residues. Germline V lookup: CDR1 SGDLS, CDR2 YYNGEE. V shed 2 bases, J shed 3 bases, and the junction held 1 base outside the gene matches. For the CDR3, the DNA is TGTGCCAGCAGCGTCGGACTAGCGGGGACAGATACGCAGTATTTT. Its translation: CASSVGLAGTDTQYF.

This chain connects TRBV18 to TRBJ2-7, with D possibly matching TRBD1 (6 bases). V was clipped by 3 bases and J by 5 bases, with 14 bases between them. The germline CDR1 and CDR2 sequences are KGHSH and LQKENI. The CDR3 sequence is 14 residues long. The CDR3 sequence: CASSPPGEIDEQYF. The CDR3 nucleotides are TGTGCCAGCTCACCGCCAGGGGAAATCGACGAGCAGTACTTC. The full variable domain, rest sourced from reference TRBV18 and TRBJ2-7, is NAGVMQNPRHLVRRRGQEARLRCSPMKGHSHVYWYRQLPEEGLKFMVYLQKENIIDESGMPKERFSAEFPKEGPSILRIQQVVRGDSAAYFCASSPPGEIDEQYFGPGTRLTVT.

This chain joins TRBV10-2 and TRBJ2-5; 10 bases line up with TRBD1. Germline V lookup: CDR1 WSHSY, CDR2 SAAADI. CDR3 length: 18 residues. V lost 5 bases and J lost 5; bases outside the gene matches: 17. The DNA for the CDR3 is TGCGCCAGCAGTTCGCCAGCCCGACAGGGGGCTATTTGGGAGACCCAGTACTTC. Its translation: CASSSPARQGAIWETQYF.

The chain recombines TRBV11-2 with TRBJ2-7; weak D call: TRBD1 (5 bases). V lost 4 bases and J 3 bases, leaving 7 bases between the germline ends. The CDR3 totals 12 residues. Germline V CDR1 and CDR2: SGHAT, FQNNGV. In nucleotides, the CDR3 is TGTGCCAGCAGCTCGACAGACTACGAGCAGTACTTC. It specifies CASSSTDYEQYF.

The genes are TRBV19 and TRBJ1-5; TRBD1 agrees at 7 bases. V lost 3 bases, J lost 5 bases, and 16 bases stayed unmatched. The CDR3 is made up of 18 amino acids. Germline V gene lookup returns CDR1 LNHDA and CDR2 SQIVND (reference sequence). CDR3 coding DNA: TGTGCCAGTAGTATTGTTGGGACAGCCCCTTCGGGGGATCAGCCCCAGCATTTT. Protein sequence: CASSIVGTAPSGDQPQHF.

The chain carries TRBV4-2 and TRBJ1-4; no definite D call. Deletions cut 4 bases from V and 4 bases from J, with 10 bases between. Per germline, CDR1 LGHNA and CDR2 YNFKEQ. This CDR3 region has 14 residues. CDR3 protein: CASSPGRFNEKLFF. CDR3 sequence (DNA): TGTGCCAGCAGCCCCGGCAGGTTTAATGAAAAACTGTTTTTT.

The chain employs TRBV2 and TRBJ2-1; D remains unclear. Germline values: CDR1 SNHLY, CDR2 FYNNEI. V was clipped by 3 bases and J by 5 bases, with 8 bases between them. The CDR3 is 13 residues long. CDR3 sequence (DNA): TGTGCCAGCAGTGATAGTAGCAACAATGAGCAGTTCTTC. Translated, it gives CASSDSSNNEQFF.

This sequence joins TRBV5-1 and TRBJ2-1; 8 bases are a match to TRBD2. The CDR3 contains 15 residues. Germline V gene lookup returns CDR1 SGHRS and CDR2 YFSETQ. With V trimmed by 1 base and J by 5 bases, 5 bases remained unmatched. CDR3 sequence: CASSLPGLENNEQFF. In nucleotides, the CDR3 is TGCGCCAGCAGCTTGCCGGGACTAGAGAACAATGAGCAGTTCTTC.

The chain is built from TRBV5-1 and TRBJ2-6; 8 bases match TRBD1. The CDR3 is 16 residues long. Germline-derived CDR1 and CDR2 are SGHRS and YFSETQ. V lost 5 bases and J lost 2; bases outside the gene matches: 6. The CDR3 nucleotides read TGCGCCAGCAGTATTCAACAGGGGGCTGGGGCCAACGTCCTGACTTTC. Encoded protein: CASSIQQGAGANVLTF.

The chain couples TRBV19 to TRBJ1-6; TRBD1 might be the D (6 bases). Looked up from germline, CDR1 is LNHDA and CDR2 is SQIVND (reference sequence). Trimming took off 5 bases at V and 5 bases at J, with 10 bases between the two ends. The CDR3 covers 14 residues. CDR3 nucleotide sequence: TGTGCCAGTAGTGAGGACAGCGATAATTCACCCCTCCACTTT. Translating gives CASSEDSDNSPLHF.

The CDR3 DNA sequence: TGTGCCTCCAGACAGGGATCACATCAGCCCCAGCATTTT. It specifies CASRQGSHQPQHF. The rearrangement joins TRBV30 to TRBJ1-5; 7 bases align to TRBD1. The germline V gene has CDR1 GTSNPN and CDR2 SVGIG (reference sequence). V shed 7 bases and J 5 bases; nucleotides not matched to a gene: 8. The CDR3 extends over 13 amino acids.